This T cell receptor (beta chain) emerged from a study of T cell repertoires in cytomegalovirus infection. About the study: Indications came from public TCR beta signatures; they pointed to CMV infection and to a matching HLA type.

Of note for this clonotype: The antigen is not known.

MiXCR, run by TCRdb on the reads, gives a single entry per CDR3 protein. Of about 530,000 distinct CDR3 sequences listed, approximately 26% are singletons. Germline-derived CDR1 and CDR2 are SGHVS and FQNEAQ. Trimming shortened V by 0 bases and J by 6 bases, and 11 bases separated the two germline ends. The CDR3 runs 14 residues. Findings and caveats of the study: HLA-C-restricted, CMV-specific TCR beta clonotypes were dominant ex vivo.

The sample taken for sequencing was PBMCs. The TCR was taken from a human donor in good health (CMV status not recorded). Some clones in this sample may be carry-over from other donors' samples. The chain combines TRBV7-8 with TRBJ1-2; D call uncertain. CDR3 DNA sequence: TGTGCCAGCAGCTTAGCAGTCAGCCTTAATGGCTACACCTTC. Amino acid sequence: CASSLAVSLNGYTF. Full variable domain (outside the CDR3, taken from reference TRBV7-8 and TRBJ1-2): GAGVSQSPRYKVAKRGQDVALRCDPISGHVSLFWYQQALGQGPEFLTYFQNEAQLDKSGLPSDRFFAERPEGSVSTLKIQRTQQEDSAVYLCASSLAVSLNGYTFGSGTRLTVV.